The 17 T cell receptor beta chains below come from one sample, sequenced in a study of blood T cell repertoires in COVID-19. Libraries were prepared by immunoSEQ multiplex PCR; TCRdb keeps only in-frame clonotypes and omits some of them. This table has about 480,000 clones, 70% to 90% appearing once. Input material: PBMCs or T cells enriched from blood (not recorded which). The receptors here all came from a middle-aged woman who had recovered from COVID-19.

This clone was picked up a small number of times. The chain is built from TRBV19 and TRBJ1-1, with a possible D match to TRBD1 (5 bases). V was clipped by 4 bases and J by 7 bases, with 10 bases between them. The CDR3 sequence is 12 residues long. Germline assignment: CDR1 LNHDA and CDR2 SQIVND (reference sequence). CDR3 bases: TGTGCCAGTAGTACTCAGGGCGGTGAAGCTTTCTTT. Its translation is CASSTQGGEAFF.

V gene TRBV27 combines with J gene TRBJ1-2; unclear D gene. Trimming left V 3 bases short and J 1 base short, with 15 bases between. This CDR3 has 16 amino acids. Germline V gives CDR1 MNHEY, CDR2 SMNVEV (reference sequence). CDR3 coding DNA: TGTGCCAGCAGTTTCGACCCTCCGGGATATAACTATGGCTACACCTTC. This translates into CASSFDPPGYNYGYTF.

This clone has more than one count but fewer than ten. The genes are TRBV7-2 and TRBJ1-3, with D possibly being TRBD1 (5 bases). Germline V gives CDR1 SGHTA, CDR2 FQGNSA. The CDR3 spans 15 residues. V was pared by 3 bases and J by 2 bases, with 11 bases between. The CDR3 nucleotides are TGTGCCAGCAGCTTGGGTTGGGGGGCTGGAAACACCATATATTTT. As protein: CASSLGWGAGNTIYF.

V gene TRBV3-1 (or the pseudogene TRBV3-2) combines with J gene TRBJ2-1, with TRBD1 matching 7 bases. V shed 3 bases, J shed 2 bases, and the junction held 4 bases outside the gene matches. The germline V gene has CDR1 LGHDT and CDR2 YNNKEL (reference sequence). There are 15 residues in the CDR3. The CDR3 DNA is TGTGCCAGCAGCCAGGGGACAGAGGCCTACAATGAGCAGTTCTTC. This sequence encodes CASSQGTEAYNEQFF.

The rearrangement links TRBV27 to TRBJ1-5; D not resolved. The V end lost 0 bases, the J end lost 6 bases, and 6 bases lay between the germline ends. This CDR3 region has 13 residues. Per germline, CDR1 MNHEY and CDR2 SMNVEV (reference sequence). CDR3 nucleotide sequence: TGTGCCAGCAGTTTATCGCGGGTTCAGCCCCAGCATTTT. Protein: CASSLSRVQPQHF.

V gene TRBV19 combines with J gene TRBJ1-3; TRBD1 agrees at 7 bases. In germline, CDR1 is LNHDA, CDR2 SQIVND (reference sequence). The V gene end was trimmed by 6 bases and the J gene end by 0 bases; junction bases not matched to a gene: 5. This CDR3 has 15 residues. CDR3 nucleotide sequence: TGTGCCAGTAGGGACAGGCCGAGCTCTGGAAACACCATATATTTT. It translates to CASRDRPSSGNTIYF.

This clone appeared once. The chain links TRBV19 to TRBJ1-2, with TRBD1 matching over 9 bases. The CDR3 contains 12 residues. Germline loops: CDR1 LNHDA, CDR2 SQIVND (reference sequence). The junction had 5 bases not matched to a gene; V was cut back by 6 bases and J by 9 bases. This CDR3 reads CASRRTGDRYTF. Here the CDR3 DNA reads TGTGCCAGTAGGAGGACAGGGGATCGCTACACCTTC.

The genes are TRBV6-5 and TRBJ2-7; 8 bases agree with TRBD2. This CDR3 is 14 amino acids long. V gave up 3 bases and J gave up 5 bases; unmatched junction bases: 6. Germline V lookup: CDR1 MNHEY, CDR2 SVGAGI. The CDR3 bases are TGTGCCAGCAGTTATCGACGGGAGGGTAACGAGCAGTACTTC. Translated, it gives CASSYRREGNEQYF.

This clone came up a few times. The chain is built from TRBV11-3 and TRBJ1-2, with 8 nucleotides matching TRBD1. CDR1 and CDR2 from the germline V gene are SGHNT and YENEEA. The CDR3 covers 15 residues. The junction had 9 bases not matched to a gene; V was cut back by 5 bases and J by 4 bases. CDR3 region: CASSPGQGGGYGYTF. CDR3 nucleotide sequence: TGTGCCAGCAGCCCAGGACAGGGAGGGGGCTATGGCTACACCTTC.

The chain combines TRBV9 with TRBJ1-3, with 11 bases that match TRBD1. Trimming cost V 3 bases and J 1 base; bases outside gene matches: 6. This CDR3 comprises 17 residues. Germline-derived CDR1 and CDR2 are SGDLS and YYNGEE. The CDR3 loop reads CASSGPGTGGSGNTIYF. The CDR3 DNA follows: TGTGCCAGCAGCGGACCCGGGACAGGGGGATCTGGAAACACCATATATTTT.

The chain recombines TRBV10-3 with TRBJ1-5, with D perhaps matching TRBD1 (6 bases). The germline CDR1 and CDR2 sequences are ENHRY and SYGVKD. CDR3 size: 14 residues. Trimming removed 10 bases at V and 7 bases at J, with 20 bases between. The DNA for the CDR3 is TGTGCCACCAACAGGGACCCCCAGGGACAGCCCCAGCATTTT. Protein: CATNRDPQGQPQHF.

The J gene is TRBJ2-7, the V gene TRBV29-1, with D possibly matching TRBD1 (5 bases). V was trimmed by 7 bases and J by 3 bases, leaving 16 bases between them. Germline V gives CDR1 SQVTM, CDR2 ANQGSEA. This CDR3 has 13 residues. CDR3 DNA sequence: TGCAGCGCCCTAGGGGCTTTGATCTACGAGCAGTACTTC. It specifies CSALGALIYEQYF.

The chain employs TRBV6-5 and TRBJ2-5; D may be TRBD2 (5 bases). Germline V CDR1 and CDR2: MNHEY, SVGAGI. V was trimmed by 6 bases and J by 7 bases, leaving 15 bases between them. The CDR3 extends over 13 amino acids. The CDR3 DNA reads TGTGCCAGCAGGGATAACAGTGGAGGGACCCAGTACTTC. It yields the protein CASRDNSGGTQYF.

CDR3 nucleotides: TGTGCCAGCAGCTTCACACAGGGGGAAGCTTTCTTT. It is translated as CASSFTQGEAFF. This chain uses TRBV7-9 with TRBJ1-1; TRBD1 aligns across 7 bases. Trimming took 3 bases from V and 8 from J; bases not matched to a gene: 3. From germline, CDR1 is SEHNR and CDR2 FQNEAQ (reference sequence). The CDR3 loop spans 12 amino acids.

CDR3 amino acids: CASSQAYLGGSETQYF. As DNA, the CDR3 is TGCGCCAGCAGCCAAGCATACTTAGGGGGCAGTGAGACCCAGTACTTC. The rearrangement links TRBV5-1 to TRBJ2-5; 7 positions match TRBD1. Germline-derived CDR1 and CDR2 are SGHRS and YFSETQ. CDR3 length: 16 amino acids. V was clipped by 4 bases and J by 5 bases; unmatched bases: 14.

Concerning this clone: Other DNA sequences in this sample translate to the same CDR3. The J gene is TRBJ1-1, the V gene TRBV29-1; a possible D gene is TRBD1 (5 bases). In germline, CDR1 is SQVTM, CDR2 ANQGSEA. The germline V and J ends were trimmed by 3 bases and 1 base, with 9 bases remaining between them. CDR3 length: 13 residues. The CDR3 reads CSVESQGNTEAFF. The CDR3 DNA sequence: TGCAGCGTTGAGAGTCAGGGGAACACTGAAGCTTTCTTT. Supplemented by reference TRBV29-1 and TRBJ1-1, the full variable domain reads SAVISQKPSRDICQRGTSLTIQCQVDSQVTMMFWYRQQPGQSLTLIATANQGSEATYESGFVIDKFPISRPNLTFSTLTVSNMSPEDSSIYLCSVESQGNTEAFFGQGTRLTVV.

This rearrangement joins TRBV10-3 to TRBJ2-1; TRBD2 aligns across 8 bases. The CDR3 totals 15 residues. Germline values: CDR1 ENHRY, CDR2 SYGVKD. The junction had 4 bases not matched to a gene; V was cut back by 4 bases and J by 2 bases. DNA of the CDR3: TGTGCCATCAGTGGGGGTAGCGGGGCCTACAATGAGCAGTTCTTC. It yields the protein CAISGGSGAYNEQFF.